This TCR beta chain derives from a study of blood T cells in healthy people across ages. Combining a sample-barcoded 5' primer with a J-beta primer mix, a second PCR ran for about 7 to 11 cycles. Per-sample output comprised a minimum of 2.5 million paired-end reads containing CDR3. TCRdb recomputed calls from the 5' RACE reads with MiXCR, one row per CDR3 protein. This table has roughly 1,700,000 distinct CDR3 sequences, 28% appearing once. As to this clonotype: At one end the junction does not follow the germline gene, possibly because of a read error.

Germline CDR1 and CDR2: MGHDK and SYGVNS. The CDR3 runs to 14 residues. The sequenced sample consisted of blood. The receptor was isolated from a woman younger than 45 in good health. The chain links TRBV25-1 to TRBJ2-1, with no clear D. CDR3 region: CASSEFETYNGQFF. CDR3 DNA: TGTGCCAGCAGTGAATTCGAGACCTACAATGGGCAGTTCTTC.